The source of this TCR beta chain is a study of PD-L1 blockade in urothelial cancer (dated by TCRdb to 2016 to 2017). For the wider study: Therapy was started in the mid-2010s for all patients, and atezolizumab 1,200 mg was administered intravenously every 3 weeks. About 90% of the roughly 29 patients were identified as males with urothelial cancer of bladder origin, and a prior smoking history was reported by 18 of 29 patients. An ECOG performance status of 0 or 1 was recorded for the patients, and 0 to 3 prior chemotherapy regimens had been received by the patients. Blood samples were analyzed at two time points: 3 weeks after treatment start (second dose) and 6 weeks after treatment start. Blood samples yielded a median of roughly 140,000 T cells and more than 80,000 unique TCRs, with median clonality roughly 0.084. An exploratory multi-omic analysis was conducted of the somatic, immune and clinical correlates of response to PD-L1 blockade with atezolizumab in urothelial cancer. Pretreatment tumor samples and matched peripheral blood, collected serially before and after atezolizumab treatment, underwent TCR sequencing. Durable clinical benefit meant progression-free survival longer than 6 months, and TCR features were also tested against progression-free and overall survival. In the same patients who had TCR sequencing, pretreatment tumors also underwent whole exome sequencing and RNA sequencing. Nine patients reached durable clinical benefit, while 20 patients did not. Under 30 patients had pretreatment blood TCR-seq, around 25 had at least one posttreatment blood collection, and around 25 had tumor TCR-seq.

Synthetic TCR analog templates were spiked into each PCR to estimate absolute template abundance from read counts. TCRbeta CDR3 regions were amplified from genomic DNA with bias-controlled V and J gene primers using the immunoSEQ assay. Sequencing of rearranged TCRbeta segments was performed at approximately 20X coverage. In the authors' own workflow: Sequencing errors were corrected by clustering, and CDR3s were annotated against IMGT so that V, D and J genes could be assigned. Downstream analyses used only productive TCRbeta rearrangements, leaving out any out-of-frame or stop-codon sequences. To compute clonality, Shannon entropy was normalized by the log of the number of unique productive sequences and then subtracted from one. Fisher's exact test with Benjamini-Hochberg correction, using a cutoff of adjusted p below 0.01, was how clones that differed between time points or between blood and tumor were identified. This is the immuneACCESS table as TCRdb keeps it, with only in-frame sequences that have V and J called. A part of the clones is gone; compared with another copy, unresolved V genes explain less than half, and the rest is unexplained. V, J and clone size derive from that table, while D and trimming were established from the DNA sequence. The sample has approximately 90,000 clones on record, 65% to 85% of them singletons. The ten top clones hold 2% to 2.5% of the sample.

About this clone itself: Its antigen is currently not known. Within one base of it there is no much larger clone, and no base qualities were kept.

Summary of the overall study and its limitations: At 3 weeks after the start of treatment, tumor-associated TCR clones in peripheral blood had expanded more in patients with durable benefit (n ≈ 20, p = 0.022). Because of the small sample size (n ≈ 28) and the many exploratory analyses performed, the results are intended to be regarded as hypothesis-generating. Improved progression-free and overall survival was found to be associated with pretreatment peripheral blood TCR clonality below the median.

Taken with the paper, the label for time point translates to: pretreatment peripheral blood. The cohort comprised nearly 30 patients with locally advanced or metastatic urothelial carcinoma treated at Memorial Sloan Kettering on a trial protocol. Peripheral blood mononuclear cells were collected pretreatment and during treatment, with between 1 and 8 total time points obtained per patient. The Qiagen DNeasy Blood extraction kit was used to purify genomic DNA from total PBMCs and tumor samples. Collected pretreatment and during treatment, PBMCs were isolated and stored as previously described. V is pruned by 2 bases and J by 6 bases, leaving 11 bases of the junction without a gene match. The cysteine opens and the phenylalanine closes a CDR3 of 16 amino acids. The sequence is cut down to CDR3 DNA, 48 bases in frame from base 1. Taken from the germline V gene (reference sequence), the CDR1 and CDR2 loops are LNHNV and YYDKDF.

The chain uses TRBV15 and TRBJ2-7, with TRBD2 identical over 9 junction bases. Sequenced here: PBMCs, sampled around atezolizumab (anti-PD-L1) treatment. The TCR comes from a man in his sixties with urothelial cancer. The nucleotides read TGTGCCACCAGCAGACTACGACCCGGACTAGCGTTCGAGCAGTACTTC. This translates into CATSRLRPGLAFEQYF.